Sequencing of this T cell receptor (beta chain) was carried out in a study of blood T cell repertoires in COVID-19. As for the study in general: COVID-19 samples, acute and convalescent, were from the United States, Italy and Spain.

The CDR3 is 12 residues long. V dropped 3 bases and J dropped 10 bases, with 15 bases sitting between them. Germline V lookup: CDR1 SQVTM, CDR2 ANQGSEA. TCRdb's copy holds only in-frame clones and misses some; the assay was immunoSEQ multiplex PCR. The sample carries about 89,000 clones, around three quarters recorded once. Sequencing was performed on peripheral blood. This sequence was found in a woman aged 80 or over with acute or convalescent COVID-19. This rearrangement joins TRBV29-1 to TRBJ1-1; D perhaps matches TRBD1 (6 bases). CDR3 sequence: CSVDGGAIGAFF. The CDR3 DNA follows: TGCAGCGTTGACGGGGGGGCCATTGGAGCTTTCTTT. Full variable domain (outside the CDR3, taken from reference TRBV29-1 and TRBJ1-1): SAVISQKPSRDICQRGTSLTIQCQVDSQVTMMFWYRQQPGQSLTLIATANQGSEATYESGFVIDKFPISRPNLTFSTLTVSNMSPEDSSIYLCSVDGGAIGAFFGQGTRLTVV.